The 16 T cell receptor beta chains presented below share a single source sample, sequenced in a study of vaccination and CD4 T cells after COVID-19. The Oncomine TCR Beta short-read assay was what sequenced the DNA obtained from cultured CD4+ T cells. Using its own MiXCR run on the PCR reads, TCRdb lists one record per CDR3 protein. The data hold about 27,000 distinct CDR3 sequences, with 55% to 80% observed a single time. The treatment is: roughly 11-day PBMC culture with coronavirus spike peptide pools or control peptides (ViraFEST assay). No antigen is known for these receptors. Material: CD4+ T cells from blood, cultured in vitro, obtained after SARS-CoV-2 vaccination. These receptors were taken from a human donor who received a COVID-19 vaccine.

This sequence joins TRBV18 and TRBJ1-2, with 7 bases identical to TRBD1. In germline, CDR1 is KGHSH, CDR2 LQKENI. The CDR3 spans 13 residues. The V segment lost 3 bases and the J segment 7 bases; nucleotides outside the gene matches: 5. CDR3 sequence: CASSPEGGSGYTF. For the CDR3, the DNA is TGTGCCAGCTCACCCGAAGGGGGCAGTGGCTACACCTTC.

Written as DNA, the CDR3 is TGTGCCAGCAGCTTAGTCAGGCACACCTACGAGCAGTACTTC. Translation: CASSLVRHTYEQYF. This rearrangement joins TRBV7-9 to TRBJ2-7; unclear D gene. This CDR3 region has 14 residues. CDR1 and CDR2 (germline): SEHNR, FQNEAQ (reference sequence). Trimming took 1 base from V and 2 from J, leaving 9 bases between them.

This chain uses TRBV2 with TRBJ2-3; D perhaps matches TRBD2 (7 bases). Germline assignment: CDR1 SNHLY and CDR2 FYNNEI. The CDR3 totals 15 residues. With 3 bases removed from V and 4 bases from J, the gap between germline ends came to 14 bases. CDR3 nucleotides: TGTGCCAGCAGTGATAGGGGGGGGCGAGCAGATACGCAGTATTTT. It translates to CASSDRGGRADTQYF. The whole variable domain, filled in from reference TRBV2 and TRBJ2-3, reads EPEVTQTPSHQVTQMGQEVILRCVPISNHLYFYWYRQILGQKVEFLVSFYNNEISEKSEIFDDQFSVERPDGSNFTLKIRSTKLEDSAMYFCASSDRGGRADTQYFGPGTRLTVL.

This clonotype was detected a few times. V and J are TRBV19 and TRBJ1-2; D is perhaps TRBD1 (6 bases). Germline CDR1 LNHDA, CDR2 SQIVND (reference sequence). V was clipped by 4 bases and J by 2 bases, with 11 bases between them. The CDR3 contains 14 residues. CDR3 loop: CASSKDRVNYGYTF. The CDR3 region has the DNA TGTGCCAGTAGTAAGGACAGAGTCAACTATGGCTACACCTTC.

This clonotype has a handful of counts. The V and J genes are TRBV6-1 and TRBJ1-5; 7 bases are a match to TRBD1. V lost 3 bases and J lost 2; bases outside the gene matches: 7. The CDR3 consists of 16 residues. CDR1 and CDR2 (germline): MNHNS, SASEGT. The CDR3: CASSDPGGSGNQPQHF. The CDR3 DNA is TGTGCCAGCAGTGACCCAGGGGGTTCGGGCAATCAGCCCCAGCATTTT.

The genes are TRBV20-1 and TRBJ1-2; 7 bases agree with TRBD1. V shed 6 bases and J 5 bases; nucleotides not matched to a gene: 6. Germline CDR1 and CDR2: DFQATT and SNEGSKA (reference sequence). The CDR3 runs to 12 residues. CDR3 sequence: CSARKTGYGYTF. The CDR3 nucleotides are TGCAGTGCCCGCAAGACAGGGTATGGCTACACCTTC.

The rearrangement links TRBV20-1 to TRBJ2-5; 13 bases agree with TRBD2. The CDR3 has 14 residues. CDR1 is DFQATT, CDR2 SNEGSKA, per germline (reference sequence). The junction had 7 bases not matched to a gene; V was cut back by 7 bases and J by 5 bases. Here the CDR3 reads CSVATSGGAETQYF. The CDR3 DNA follows: TGCAGTGTTGCAACTAGCGGGGGGGCGGAGACCCAGTACTTC.

V usage is TRBV12-3 or TRBV12-4 and J usage is TRBJ2-3, with a tentative D call TRBD2 (6 bases). The CDR3 has 14 residues. Trimming took off 3 bases at V and 6 bases at J, with 13 bases between the two ends. The CDR3 region has the DNA TGTGCCAGCAGTTTCGGTCAGGAGGGGGATACGCAGTATTTT. Translated, it gives CASSFGQEGDTQYF.

This clonotype was detected only a few times. The chain joins TRBV20-1 to TRBJ1-1; D possibly corresponds to TRBD1 (6 bases). CDR1 is DFQATT, CDR2 SNEGSKA, per germline (reference sequence). CDR3 length: 14 amino acids. In nucleotides, the CDR3 is TGCAGCTTGAAAGGGGGGGAGGAATGGACTGAAGCTTTCTTT. Amino acid sequence: CSLKGGEEWTEAFF.

J is TRBJ2-3 and V is TRBV24-1; TRBD2 aligns across 11 bases. The CDR3 spans 17 residues. V was clipped by 3 bases and J by 0 bases; unmatched bases: 4. Germline V gene lookup returns CDR1 KGHDR and CDR2 SFDVKD. The CDR3 DNA reads as TGTGCCACCAGTGATCCACTAGCGGGGGATAGCACAGATACGCAGTATTTT. This sequence encodes CATSDPLAGDSTDTQYF.

The chain has TRBV7-2 and TRBJ2-1; 13 positions agree with TRBD2. With 5 bases clipped from V and 9 bases from J, the junction kept 7 bases outside the gene matches. This CDR3 is built from 15 residues. Germline CDR1 SGHTA, CDR2 FQGNSA. CDR3 sequence (DNA): TGTGCCAGCAGCGCTACTAGCGGGGGGGCCGGTGAGCAGTTCTTC. Protein product: CASSATSGGAGEQFF.

This clonotype ranks as medium-sized. This chain links TRBV24-1 with TRBJ2-3; D is possibly TRBD1 or TRBD2 (5 bases each). Germline V gene data show CDR1 as KGHDR and CDR2 as SFDVKD. The V and J ends lost 7 bases and 5 bases respectively, with 12 bases between them. This CDR3 has 13 amino acids. CDR3: CATRGVEVDTQYF. CDR3 in DNA: TGTGCCACCAGGGGGGTTGAGGTAGATACGCAGTATTTT.

The table lists this clonotype with a few counts. The chain recombines TRBV10-1 with TRBJ1-2; weak D call: TRBD1 (6 bases). Germline V gives CDR1 WNHNN, CDR2 SYGVQD (reference sequence). V lost 3 bases to trimming and J lost 3 bases, with 8 bases between them. This CDR3 is 13 amino acids long. The CDR3 sequence: CASSEGQHYGYTF. The DNA of the CDR3 is TGCGCCAGCAGTGAAGGACAGCACTATGGCTACACCTTC.

This clonotype was detected only once. The CDR3 DNA reads TGCAGCGTTACCGGACCCTATGGCTACACCTTC. It translates to CSVTGPYGYTF. The rearrangement joins TRBV29-1 to TRBJ1-2; D not resolved. Trimming cost V 5 bases and J 4 bases, with 8 bases left between them. Germline CDR1 reads SQVTM; CDR2 reads ANQGSEA. The CDR3 sequence is 11 residues long.

The genes are TRBV11-3 and TRBJ2-7, with 7 bases aligning to TRBD2. V lost 4 bases and J lost 3; bases outside the gene matches: 3. Germline lookup yields CDR1 SGHNT and CDR2 YENEEA. This CDR3 region has 13 residues. The DNA for the CDR3 is TGTGCCAGCAGCTGGGGGGGAGTCTACGAGCAGTACTTC. It encodes CASSWGGVYEQYF.

V is TRBV5-4 and J is TRBJ2-2; D might be TRBD1 (6 bases). Looked up from germline, CDR1 is SGHNT and CDR2 is YYREEE (reference sequence). The CDR3 covers 16 residues. The V end was cut by 4 bases, the J end by 7 bases, with 20 bases between. This CDR3 reads CASSPSLGAEGGELFF. The CDR3 DNA reads as TGTGCCAGCAGCCCCTCGCTGGGGGCAGAGGGCGGGGAGCTGTTTTTT. Looking up the rest from reference TRBV5-4 and TRBJ2-2 gives the full variable domain: ETGVTQSPTHLIKTRGQQVTLRCSSQSGHNTVSWYQQALGQGPQFIFQYYREEENGRGNFPPRFSGLQFPNYSSELNVNALELDDSALYLCASSPSLGAEGGELFFGEGSRLTVL.